This entry concerns a single TCR beta chain. Using immunoSEQ multiplex PCR, the repertoire was profiled, and TCRdb retains in-frame clones only, with some absent. There are some 480,000 clones in the sample; around nine tenths occur only once, and roughly 13% lies in the top ten. Treatment denoted: some 19 received Ad26.COV2.S at low or high dose, single or two shots; roughly five received placebo; per-sample allocation not given. At day 63 after the first vaccine or placebo injection, samples were drawn. This sample is drawn from a study of Ad26.COV2.S vaccination and SARS-CoV-2 variants. There are 14 residues in the CDR3. Trimming took 5 bases from V and 0 from J, leaving 11 bases between them. CDR1 GTSNPN and CDR2 SVGIG come from the germline V gene (reference sequence).

The TCR originated in a person aged 18-65 years who received the Ad26.COV2.S COVID-19 vaccine or a placebo. The gene calls are TRBV30 and TRBJ1-3, with D hard to call. The sample in question was peripheral blood, obtained in a trial of Ad26.COV2.S vaccine versus placebo. The CDR3 spells CAWEGGDSGNTIYF. Written as DNA, the CDR3 is TGTGCCTGGGAGGGAGGAGACTCTGGAAACACCATATATTTT.